These 5 T cell receptor beta chains were all obtained from the same sample, sequenced in a study of blood T cells in healthy people across ages. The second PCR ran about 6 to 12 cycles with a sample-barcoded 5' primer and J-beta primers. One entry per CDR3 protein, called by TCRdb with MiXCR from the 5' RACE reads. The sample records around 800,000 distinct CDR3 sequences, roughly 46% being singletons. The sequencing input was blood. Every receptor here comes from an elderly man in good health.

The V and J genes are TRBV13 and TRBJ2-3; D unresolved. Germline V gene lookup returns CDR1 PRHDT and CDR2 FYEKMQ (reference sequence). Trimming left V 3 bases short and J 5 bases short, with 9 bases between. CDR3 length: 13 amino acids. The CDR3 spells CASSFLGEDTQYF. CDR3 nucleotide sequence: TGTGCCAGCAGCTTTCTAGGAGAAGATACGCAGTATTTT. The full variable domain, completed using reference TRBV13 and TRBJ2-3, is AAGVIQSPRHLIKEKRETATLKCYPIPRHDTVYWYQQGPGQDPQFLISFYEKMQSDKGSIPDRFSAQQFSDYHSELNMSSLELGDSALYFCASSFLGEDTQYFGPGTRLTVL.

The table lists this clonotype with many counts. The rearrangement uses TRBV10-3 and TRBJ1-1, with unresolved D. Trimming took off 2 bases at V and 0 bases at J, with 10 bases between the two ends. The germline gives CDR1 ENHRY, CDR2 SYGVKD. The CDR3 is 15 residues long. Here the CDR3 reads CAISEEGDMNTEAFF. DNA for the CDR3: TGTGCCATCAGTGAGGAGGGAGACATGAACACTGAAGCTTTCTTT.

CDR3 protein: CASSLAGRGQKIQETQYF. In DNA form, the CDR3 reads TGTGCCAGCAGCTTAGCGGGTCGGGGACAGAAAATTCAAGAGACCCAGTACTTC. The rearrangement uses TRBV7-6 and TRBJ2-5; 7 nucleotides agree with TRBD1. Germline CDR1 and CDR2: SGHVS and FNYEAQ. The CDR3 sequence is 18 residues long. V lost 0 bases, J lost 2 bases, and 12 bases stayed unmatched.

The J gene is TRBJ2-3, the V gene TRBV12-3 or TRBV12-4, with 13 bases that match TRBD2. The CDR3 totals 15 residues. V was pared by 6 bases and J by 8 bases, with 8 bases of the junction left unmatched. The CDR3 loop is CASSAGTSGKSTQYF. The DNA for the CDR3 is TGTGCCAGCAGCGCTGGGACTAGCGGGAAGAGTACGCAGTATTTT.

This chain uses TRBV7-3 with TRBJ1-1, with D hard to call. Germline-derived CDR1 and CDR2 are SGHTA and FQGTGA. The CDR3 length is 13 residues. Trimming took off 5 bases at V and 3 bases at J, with 10 bases between the two ends. The CDR3 region is CASSHNAHTEAFF. The CDR3 nucleotides are TGTGCCAGCAGCCATAACGCCCACACTGAAGCTTTCTTT.